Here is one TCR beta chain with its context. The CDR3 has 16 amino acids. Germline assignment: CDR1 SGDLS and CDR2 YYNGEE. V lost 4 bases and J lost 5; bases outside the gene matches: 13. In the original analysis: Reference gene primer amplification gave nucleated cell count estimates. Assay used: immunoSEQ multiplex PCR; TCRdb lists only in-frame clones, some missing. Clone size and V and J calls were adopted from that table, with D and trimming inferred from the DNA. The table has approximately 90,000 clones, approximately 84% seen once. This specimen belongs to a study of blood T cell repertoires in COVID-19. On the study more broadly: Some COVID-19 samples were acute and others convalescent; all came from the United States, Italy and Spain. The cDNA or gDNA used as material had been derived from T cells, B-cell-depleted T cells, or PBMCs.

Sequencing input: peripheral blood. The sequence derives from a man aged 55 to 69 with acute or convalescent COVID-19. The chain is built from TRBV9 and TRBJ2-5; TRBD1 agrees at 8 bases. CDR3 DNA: TGTGCCAGCAGCCCCTCAGGCAGGACAGGGTGGGAGACCCAGTACTTC. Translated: CASSPSGRTGWETQYF.